The 8 T cell receptor beta chains listed next were all sequenced from one sample in a study of blood T cell repertoires in COVID-19. Data came from immunoSEQ multiplex PCR; TCRdb stores just in-frame clones and leaves some out. The profile covers fewer than 400,000 clones, with just over 85% appearing a single time and about 4% taken by the ten largest. Sequenced material: PBMCs or T cells enriched from blood (not recorded which). The receptors originated from a man between 25 and 39 years old who had recovered from COVID-19.

This chain joins TRBV7-9 and TRBJ1-6; TRBD1 matches at 7 bases. The CDR3 runs 14 residues. J gave up 10 bases and V 4 bases, and 7 bases lay outside the gene matches. Germline V gene data show CDR1 as SEHNR and CDR2 as FQNEAQ (reference sequence). The CDR3 loop reads CASSSRDSGSPLHF. In DNA, the CDR3 is TGTGCCAGCAGCTCCCGGGACAGCGGGTCACCCCTCCACTTT.

The chain combines TRBV15 with TRBJ2-5; D ambiguous. Germline V CDR1 and CDR2: LNHNV, YYDKDF (reference sequence). CDR3 length: 15 amino acids. V shed 6 bases and J shed 3 bases, with 17 bases lying between them. CDR3 nucleotide sequence: TGTGCCACCAGTGAATGGAGTCTGAATGAAGAGACCCAGTACTTC. Residues: CATSEWSLNEETQYF. Together with reference TRBV15 and TRBJ2-5, the CDR3 gives the full variable domain: DAMVIQNPRYQVTQFGKPVTLSCSQTLNHNVMYWYQQKSSQAPKLLFHYYDKDFNNEADTPDNFQSRRPNTSFCFLDIRSPGLGDTAMYLCATSEWSLNEETQYFGPGTRLLVL.

This clone was observed a single time. This chain connects TRBV5-1 to TRBJ2-4, with TRBD1 matching 10 bases. CDR1 and CDR2 from the germline V gene are SGHRS and YFSETQ. Trimming at V came to 7 bases and at J to 6 bases, leaving 4 bases not matched to a gene. The CDR3 has 13 residues. In nucleotides, the CDR3 is TGCGCCAGCCAGAGGGACAGGGGAAACATTCAGTACTTC. This translates into CASQRDRGNIQYF.

CDR3 DNA sequence: TGTGCCAGCAGCCAAGGGAAGGATCCAGGGGAACCTGGAAACACCATATATTTT. Encoded protein: CASSQGKDPGEPGNTIYF. The chain combines TRBV3-1 (or the pseudogene TRBV3-2) with TRBJ1-3, with D possibly matching TRBD1 (6 bases). There are 18 residues in the CDR3. Germline-derived CDR1 and CDR2 are LGHDT and YNNKEL (reference sequence). V lost 1 base, J lost 2 bases, and 18 bases lay in between.

With regard to this clone: In the same sample, other DNA sequences code for this CDR3. This chain connects TRBV11-2 to TRBJ2-1; 9 nucleotides align to TRBD2. The V and J ends lost 1 base and 4 bases, in that order; junction bases with no gene match: 2. This CDR3 spans 15 amino acids. Germline values: CDR1 SGHAT, CDR2 FQNNGV. CDR3 amino acids: CASSLVAGAYNEQFF. The CDR3 bases are TGTGCCAGCAGCTTAGTAGCGGGAGCTTACAATGAGCAGTTCTTC.

This clone has only one observation. The chain employs TRBV25-1 and TRBJ1-5; 10 nucleotides agree with TRBD1. Germline loops: CDR1 MGHDK, CDR2 SYGVNS. The J segment lost 5 bases and the V segment lost 6 bases, leaving 4 bases of the junction unmatched. This CDR3 region has 14 residues. The CDR3 bases are TGTGCCAGCAGCAGGACAGGGGGAGATCAGCCCCAGCATTTT. Amino acid sequence: CASSRTGGDQPQHF. Full variable domain (rest looked up from reference TRBV25-1 and TRBJ1-5): EADIYQTPRYLVIGTGKKITLECSQTMGHDKMYWYQQDPGMELHLIHYSYGVNSTEKGDLSSESTVSRIRTEHFPLTLESARPSHTSQYLCASSRTGGDQPQHFGDGTRLSIL.

This sequence joins TRBV28 and TRBJ1-3; 7 positions match TRBD1. The germline V gene encodes CDR1 MDHEN and CDR2 SYDVKM. With 7 bases clipped from V and 0 bases from J, the junction kept 6 bases outside the gene matches. This CDR3 has 15 residues. CDR3 nucleotides: TGTGCCAGCACCCAGGGGGGCCACTCTGGAAACACCATATATTTT. Protein: CASTQGGHSGNTIYF. Variable domain in full (rest from reference TRBV28 and TRBJ1-3): DVKVTQSSRYLVKRTGEKVFLECVQDMDHENMFWYRQDPGLGLRLIYFSYDVKMKEKGDIPEGYSVSREKKERFSLILESASTNQTSMYLCASTQGGHSGNTIYFGEGSWLTVV.

The gene calls are TRBV7-2 and TRBJ2-2, with TRBD1 identical over 11 bases. CDR1 SGHTA and CDR2 FQGNSA come from the germline V gene. The junction had 8 bases not matched to a gene; V was cut back by 1 base and J by 4 bases. There are 18 residues in the CDR3. CDR3 nucleotides: TGTGCCAGCAGCTTAGTTTGGTCCGGGACAGGGGGCACCGGGGAGCTGTTTTTT. Translation: CASSLVWSGTGGTGELFF. The entire variable domain, with the rest obtained from reference TRBV7-2 and TRBJ2-2, is as follows: GAGVSQSPSNKVTEKGKDVELRCDPISGHTALYWYRQSLGQGLEFLIYFQGNSAPDKSGLPSDRFSAERTGGSVSTLTIQRTQQEDSAVYLCASSLVWSGTGGTGELFFGEGSRLTVL.